What follows are 5 T cell receptor beta chains derived from one specimen sequenced in a study of OX40 agonist ivuxolimab in advanced cancers. The protocol was immunoSEQ multiplex PCR, while the TCRdb copy is restricted to in-frame clones and leaves out a portion. The data contain 63,000 or so clones, about 86% of them seen just once; the ten biggest clones take up about 2.1%. Sequenced material: CD4+ or CD8+ T cells sorted from blood, taken in a trial of the OX40 agonist ivuxolimab. These receptors came from an adult with an advanced solid tumor such as melanoma, head and neck, liver or kidney cancer.

This chain joins TRBV7-3 and TRBJ1-5; TRBD1 is a possible D gene (5 bases). V lost 6 bases to trimming and J lost 7 bases, with 13 bases between them. CDR1 is SGHTA, CDR2 FQGTGA, per germline. The CDR3 extends over 13 amino acids. The CDR3 loop reads CASSPQGGQPQHF. Written as DNA, the CDR3 is TGTGCCAGCAGTCCCCAGGGTGGGCAGCCCCAGCATTTT.

The chain couples TRBV2 to TRBJ2-7, with 9 bases that match TRBD1. The J segment lost 1 base and the V segment lost 7 bases, leaving 5 bases of the junction unmatched. There are 14 residues in the CDR3. Germline V CDR1 and CDR2: SNHLY, FYNNEI. CDR3 in amino acids: CASNEGQGSYEQYF. The CDR3 coding sequence is TGTGCCAGCAACGAGGGACAGGGATCCTACGAGCAGTACTTC.

The chain recombines TRBV7-2 with TRBJ1-6; 10 bases line up with TRBD1. Unmatched junction bases numbered 2, after V lost 1 base and J lost 8 bases. This CDR3 contains 15 residues. The germline V gene has CDR1 SGHTA and CDR2 FQGNSA. CDR3 sequence reads: CASSLGQGAYSPLHF. The CDR3 nucleotides are TGTGCCAGCAGCTTAGGACAGGGGGCTTATTCACCCCTCCACTTT.

The chain is built from TRBV18 and TRBJ2-5, with D perhaps TRBD1 (5 bases). The germline gives CDR1 KGHSH, CDR2 LQKENI. The CDR3 has 14 amino acids. Trimming removed 3 bases at V and 4 bases at J, with 12 bases between. The CDR3 loop is CASSPLPQGETQYF. The DNA for the CDR3 is TGTGCCAGCTCACCCCTCCCCCAGGGAGAGACCCAGTACTTC. Filled out from reference TRBV18 and TRBJ2-5, the complete variable domain reads NAGVMQNPRHLVRRRGQEARLRCSPMKGHSHVYWYRQLPEEGLKFMVYLQKENIIDESGMPKERFSAEFPKEGPSILRIQQVVRGDSAAYFCASSPLPQGETQYFGPGTRLLVL.

This clone occurred once. The chain couples TRBV5-1 to TRBJ2-4; a possible D gene is TRBD2 (5 bases). The germline CDR1 and CDR2 sequences are SGHRS and YFSETQ. This CDR3 has 14 amino acids. Trimming took 8 bases from V and 1 from J, leaving 13 bases between them. CDR3 residues: CASAEGDAKNIQYF. The CDR3 DNA reads as TGCGCCAGTGCCGAGGGCGATGCCAAAAACATTCAGTACTTC.